These 3 T cell receptor beta chains were sequenced from one sample in a study of T cell responses to AZD1222 COVID-19 vaccine (dated by TCRdb to 2020 to 2022). In light of the paper, this sample's time point label describes: about 28 days (+/-7) after the second vaccine dose. The sample's treatment or condition, from its label and the paper: meningococcal conjugate vaccine given as trial control. The library was produced with the immunoSEQ multiplex PCR assay. The table comes from immuneACCESS by way of TCRdb, which keeps in-frame sequences with V and J called. Part of the clones is missing from these tables; in studies checked, under half for an unresolved V gene and the rest for unknown reasons. The sample table holds over 60,000 clones, of which 88% were seen once. The ten largest clones represent about 5% of the sample. The sample in question was peripheral blood, obtained 28 days after the second dose of the MenACWY control vaccine. The receptors stem from an adult who received the MenACWY meningococcal vaccine as a control.

The CDR3 nucleotides are TGTGCCACTGGGGGAGGTTGGTACGAGCAGTACTTC. It codes for CATGGGWYEQYF. The chain joins TRBV28 to TRBJ2-7; D may be TRBD2 (6 bases). This CDR3 region has 12 residues. The V gene's germline CDR1 is MDHEN and CDR2 SYDVKM. V was clipped by 10 bases and J by 4 bases, with 14 bases between them.

V is TRBV19 and J is TRBJ1-5; 8 positions match TRBD1. Germline CDR1 is LNHDA and CDR2 is SQIVND (reference sequence). The CDR3 sequence is 14 residues long. V was pared by 5 bases and J by 4 bases, with 4 bases of the junction left unmatched. The CDR3: CASSATGGNQPQHF. CDR3 nucleotide sequence: TGTGCCAGTAGTGCCACAGGGGGGAATCAGCCCCAGCATTTT.

The V call is TRBV19, the J call TRBJ1-5; 7 nucleotides agree with TRBD1. With V trimmed by 4 bases and J by 9 bases, 12 bases remained unmatched. CDR3 length: 15 amino acids. Germline V gene lookup returns CDR1 LNHDA and CDR2 SQIVND (reference sequence). CDR3 bases: TGTGCCAGTAGTACCCAAGACAGGGCCTCCGGGCCCCAGCATTTT. It translates to CASSTQDRASGPQHF.